This TCR beta chain was recovered during a study of blood T cells in healthy people across ages. Points on this clonotype: The antigen is undetermined.

It was with a sample-barcoded 5' primer and a J-beta primer mix that a second PCR of roughly 6 to 12 cycles was run. TCRdb itself ran the 5' RACE reads through MiXCR, one entry per CDR3 protein. The data show almost 300,000 distinct CDR3 sequences, with around 29% seen just once and about 30% held by the top ten. Whole-study findings and limits: CMV status of donors was not determined, possibly confounding expanded clonotype changes.

The specimen sequenced was blood. The clonotype comes from a woman aged 70 to 79 in good health.

The DNA of the CDR3 is TGTGCCAGCACGTCCGGGGGTGTGAACACCGGGGAGCTGTTTTTT. Residues: CASTSGGVNTGELFF. The genes are TRBV12-3 or TRBV12-4 and TRBJ2-2; possible D gene TRBD2, 6 bases. Trimming removed 7 bases at V and 1 base at J, with 13 bases between. This CDR3 contains 15 residues.